This paragraph reports one T cell receptor (beta chain). The sample originates from a study of blood T cell repertoires in COVID-19. About the research overall: PBMCs, B-cell-depleted T cells, or T cells were the source of the cDNA or gDNA that made up the material.

Study processing details: Amplified reference gene primers provided the basis for estimating nucleated cell counts. Using immunoSEQ multiplex PCR, the repertoire was profiled, and TCRdb retains in-frame clones only, with some absent. Clonal size and the V and J genes are those of that table, whereas D and trimming came from the DNA. The data contain 250,000 to 300,000 clones, roughly 93% of them singletons. CDR1 is MNHEY and CDR2 is SVGAGI in the germline V gene. This CDR3 comprises 15 residues. Trimming left V 6 bases short and J 7 bases short, with 16 bases between. The receptor was isolated from a woman aged 40 to 55 with acute COVID-19. The chain combines TRBV6-5 with TRBJ1-6, with D tentatively TRBD1 (6 bases). Sequenced input: PBMCs or T cells enriched from blood (not recorded which). CDR3 amino acids: CASSSTGPANSPLHF. CDR3 coding DNA: TGTGCCAGCAGCTCTACAGGGCCCGCCAATTCACCCCTCCACTTT.